Presented here are 2 T cell receptor beta chains from one specimen sequenced in a study of cytomegalovirus exposure and HLA in healthy donors. This PCR relied on a set of 60 Vbeta primers and 13 Jbeta primers. Here immunoSEQ multiplex PCR was the method, and the copy in TCRdb shows in-frame clones only, minus some. This table holds tens of thousands of clones, around three quarters found once. Sequenced input: PBMCs. These receptor sequences come from a male donor in good health and CMV-seronegative.

The CDR3 sequence: CASRGYRVEPQHF. CDR3 nucleotides: TGTGCCAGCAGGGGGTACAGGGTTGAGCCCCAGCATTTT. The chain employs TRBV6-5 and TRBJ1-5, with D possibly TRBD1 on 6 matching bases. V was trimmed by 6 bases and J by 8 bases, leaving 14 bases between them. CDR1 is MNHEY and CDR2 is SVGAGI in the germline V gene. The CDR3 loop spans 13 amino acids.

The rearrangement joins TRBV7-2 to TRBJ2-2, with 8 bases identical to TRBD2. Germline loops: CDR1 SGHTA, CDR2 FQGNSA. V trimming: 7 bases; J trimming: 7 bases; junction bases outside the gene matches: 14. There are 16 residues in the CDR3. The CDR3, as DNA: TGTGCCAGCATTCCCCCCTTCGAGGCGGGGGGCGGGGAGCTGTTTTTT. Translation gives CASIPPFEAGGGELFF.